This T cell receptor beta chain was sequenced for a study of blood T cell repertoires in COVID-19. Study-wide context: The analysed material was cDNA or gDNA that came from T cells, B-cell-depleted T cells, or PBMCs.

The CDR3 loop spans 12 amino acids. The germline V and J ends were trimmed by 3 bases and 2 bases, with 7 bases remaining between them. Germline V gene lookup returns CDR1 SQVTM and CDR2 ANQGSEA. Enrollees, roughly 18 to 89 years old, lived in about two dozen US areas. Original methodology: Researchers report that nucleated cell counts were estimated from reference gene primer amplification. Assay: immunoSEQ multiplex PCR; the TCRdb copy retains only in-frame clones and omits some. That table is the source of V, J and clone size, and D and trimming were worked out from the DNA. The sample yields some 220,000 clones, 80% to 90% seen once.

The receptor comes from a woman aged 18 to 35 in a cohort exposed to, infected with or recovered from COVID-19 (not recorded which). Material: PBMCs or T cells enriched from blood (not recorded which). The chain joins TRBV29-1 to TRBJ1-2; tentative D call: TRBD1 (5 bases). The CDR3 region has the DNA TGCAGCGTTGACGACAGAAACTATGGCTACACCTTC. Amino acids: CSVDDRNYGYTF.